These 28 T cell receptor beta chains share one sample of origin, sequenced in a study of T cell responses to AZD1222 COVID-19 vaccine. Assay used: immunoSEQ multiplex PCR; TCRdb lists only in-frame clones, some missing. The table has 150,000 to 200,000 clones, roughly 94% seen once; the top ten hold 0.64%. The sequenced sample was peripheral blood, obtained on day 0 of AZD1222 vaccination. Receptor source: an adult in good health.

This sequence joins TRBV4-1 and TRBJ2-2; 10 nucleotides agree with TRBD2. Germline CDR1 is MGHRA and CDR2 is YSYEKL. The junction had 6 bases not matched to a gene; V was cut back by 3 bases and J by 5 bases. The CDR3 has 16 residues. CDR3 protein: CASSHLPGLATGELFF. CDR3 coding DNA: TGCGCCAGCAGCCACCTACCGGGACTAGCGACCGGGGAGCTGTTTTTT.

The chain recombines TRBV29-1 with TRBJ1-2, with D possibly being TRBD1 (6 bases). CDR1 and CDR2 (germline): SQVTM, ANQGSEA. The CDR3 totals 12 residues. V was trimmed by 1 base and J by 5 bases, leaving 8 bases between them. The CDR3 DNA reads as TGCAGCGTTGAAGTCCAGGGGTATGGCTACACCTTC. Protein: CSVEVQGYGYTF. The variable domain in full, completed from reference TRBV29-1 and TRBJ1-2, reads SAVISQKPSRDICQRGTSLTIQCQVDSQVTMMFWYRQQPGQSLTLIATANQGSEATYESGFVIDKFPISRPNLTFSTLTVSNMSPEDSSIYLCSVEVQGYGYTFGSGTRLTVV.

The chain recombines TRBV2 with TRBJ2-5, with a weak D call TRBD2 (7 bases). Germline loops: CDR1 SNHLY, CDR2 FYNNEI. This CDR3 region has 14 residues. V was shortened by 8 bases and J by 2 bases, with 15 bases between the two germline ends. CDR3 nucleotides: TGTGCCAGCGGTACAGGGCGGGGGCAAGAGACCCAGTACTTC. Its protein product is CASGTGRGQETQYF. Based on the CDR3 plus reference TRBV2 and TRBJ2-5, the full variable domain is EPEVTQTPSHQVTQMGQEVILRCVPISNHLYFYWYRQILGQKVEFLVSFYNNEISEKSEIFDDQFSVERPDGSNFTLKIRSTKLEDSAMYFCASGTGRGQETQYFGPGTRLLVL.

J is TRBJ2-7 and V is TRBV4-1; maybe TRBD2 (6 bases). The CDR3 covers 15 residues. Looked up from germline, CDR1 is MGHRA and CDR2 is YSYEKL. V lost 0 bases and J 2 bases, leaving 11 bases between the germline ends. CDR3 protein: CASSQDGGVTYEQYF. The CDR3 DNA follows: TGCGCCAGCAGCCAAGACGGAGGGGTTACCTACGAGCAGTACTTC.

The gene calls are TRBV9 and TRBJ1-2; 7 positions agree with TRBD1. The CDR3 covers 14 residues. V trimming: 4 bases; J trimming: 3 bases; junction bases outside the gene matches: 6. Germline V gives CDR1 SGDLS, CDR2 YYNGEE. The chain's CDR3 is CASSRDSSDYGYTF. As DNA, the CDR3 is TGTGCCAGCAGCCGGGACAGCAGTGACTATGGCTACACCTTC.

V and J are TRBV4-1 and TRBJ1-5; D remains unclear. The CDR3 spans 13 residues. Germline V gene sequence: CDR1 MGHRA, CDR2 YSYEKL. Trimming pared 1 base from V and 9 bases from J, leaving 10 bases between. Here the CDR3 reads CASSQVSDGPQHF. DNA for the CDR3: TGCGCCAGCAGCCAAGTTTCCGATGGGCCCCAGCATTTT.

This chain connects TRBV21-1 to TRBJ1-1; TRBD1 is the table's D call and was not checked against the DNA. TRBV21-1 is a recognized pseudogene. The CDR3 is 18 amino acids. CDR3: CASSKPRPDGDMNTEAFF. The CDR3 DNA reads as TGTGCCAGCAGCAAACCCCGCCCCGACGGGGACATGAACACTGAAGCTTTCTTT.

J is TRBJ2-7 and V is TRBV4-1; D not certain. Trimming cost V 3 bases and J 5 bases, with 11 bases left between them. The CDR3 runs to 13 residues. Looked up from germline, CDR1 is MGHRA and CDR2 is YSYEKL. This CDR3 reads CASSQLEFHEQYF. DNA of the CDR3: TGCGCCAGCAGCCAGCTAGAGTTCCACGAGCAGTACTTC.

This chain joins TRBV11-2 and TRBJ2-3, with D hard to call. The CDR3 is made up of 13 amino acids. V was pared by 0 bases and J by 4 bases, with 5 bases between. The germline gives CDR1 SGHAT, CDR2 FQNNGV. The CDR3 sequence is CASSLEGADTQYF. DNA of the CDR3: TGTGCCAGCAGCTTAGAAGGTGCAGATACGCAGTATTTT.

DNA for the CDR3: TGCGCCAGCAGCTTCAGGGCAGGACGAGACAATGAGCAGTTCTTC. Translating it yields CASSFRAGRDNEQFF. The V and J genes are TRBV5-1 and TRBJ2-1; D is perhaps TRBD1 (5 bases). Deletions cut 2 bases from V and 5 bases from J, with 14 bases between. This CDR3 region has 15 residues. Germline values: CDR1 SGHRS, CDR2 YFSETQ. The complete variable domain, with remaining parts taken from reference TRBV5-1 and TRBJ2-1, reads KAGVTQTPRYLIKTRGQQVTLSCSPISGHRSVSWYQQTPGQGLQFLFEYFSETQRNKGNFPGRFSGRQFSNSRSEMNVSTLELGDSALYLCASSFRAGRDNEQFFGPGTRLTVL.

The chain recombines TRBV5-1 with TRBJ2-7, with D perhaps assigned TRBD1 or TRBD2 (5 bases each). Germline CDR1 reads SGHRS; CDR2 reads YFSETQ. Trimming shortened V by 3 bases and J by 3 bases, and 7 bases separated the two germline ends. This CDR3 spans 12 amino acids. The CDR3 nucleotides are TGCGCCAGCAGCTGGGACGGCTACGAGCAGTACTTC. Its translation is CASSWDGYEQYF.

The CDR3 DNA reads TGCGCCAGCAGCCTCCCGGGACAGCTTACCTACGAGCAGTACTTC. Translation: CASSLPGQLTYEQYF. The rearrangement uses TRBV4-1 and TRBJ2-7; 7 nucleotides match TRBD1. This CDR3 has 15 amino acids. V trimming: 4 bases; J trimming: 2 bases; junction bases outside the gene matches: 8. In germline, CDR1 is MGHRA, CDR2 YSYEKL.

Regarding this clone: Germline is not matched at one junction end, which may reflect a read error. V usage is TRBV30 and J usage is TRBJ2-7, with D possibly being TRBD1 (5 bases). This CDR3 comprises 14 residues. Germline-derived CDR1 and CDR2 are GTSNPN and SVGIG (reference sequence). The CDR3 DNA follows: TGTGCTTGGACATCTAGGGCCCGCTCCTACGAGCAGTACTTC. Protein sequence: CAWTSRARSYEQYF.

V and J are TRBV28 and TRBJ1-1; D is unclear. The V gene's germline CDR1 is MDHEN and CDR2 SYDVKM. The CDR3 length is 14 residues. V lost 4 bases to trimming and J lost 8 bases, with 17 bases between them. CDR3 region: CASSSGPEREEAFF. The CDR3 nucleotides read TGTGCCAGCAGTTCAGGTCCCGAAAGGGAGGAAGCTTTCTTT.

The V call is TRBV3-1 (or the pseudogene TRBV3-2), the J call TRBJ2-1; the D is unclear. V lost 2 bases to trimming and J lost 0 bases, with 8 bases between them. This CDR3 contains 15 residues. CDR1 LGHDT and CDR2 YNNKEL come from the germline V gene (reference sequence). This CDR3 reads CASSQPRSSYNEQFF. CDR3 nucleotides: TGTGCCAGCAGCCAACCGCGGAGCTCCTACAATGAGCAGTTCTTC.

This chain uses TRBV5-1 with TRBJ1-1, with no clear D. The germline CDR1 and CDR2 sequences are SGHRS and YFSETQ. V dropped 2 bases and J dropped 1 base, with 6 bases sitting between them. The CDR3 is 13 amino acids. The CDR3 spells CASSLIPNTEAFF. The CDR3 coding sequence is TGCGCCAGCAGCTTAATTCCGAACACTGAAGCTTTCTTT.

This chain connects TRBV6-4 to TRBJ2-7; D uncertain. Between the trimmed V and J ends, which lost 6 bases and 3 bases, there was a span of 3 bases. Germline V gene lookup returns CDR1 MRHNA and CDR2 SNTAGT. The CDR3 consists of 10 residues. The DNA for the CDR3 is TGTGCCAGCAGGCGCTACGAGCAGTACTTC. It translates to CASRRYEQYF.

This chain links TRBV18 with TRBJ1-3, with no clear D. The CDR3 consists of 16 residues. The V gene lost 6 bases and the J gene lost 0 bases, with 15 bases spanning the gap. Germline CDR1 and CDR2: KGHSH and LQKENI. The CDR3 reads CASSPGIRASGNTIYF. CDR3 bases: TGTGCCAGCTCCCCGGGAATAAGAGCCTCTGGAAACACCATATATTTT.

The chain uses TRBV21-1 and TRBJ2-4; the table's TRBD1 call for D was not verified on the DNA. TRBV21-1 is shown as a pseudogene. The length of the CDR3 is 15 residues. The CDR3 DNA is TGTGCCAGCAGACGGGACAGGTGCCTAGGGAACATTCAGTACTTC. Translating it yields CASRRDRCLGNIQYF.

This clone was observed a few times. V gene TRBV5-5 combines with J gene TRBJ1-5; D unresolved. This CDR3 comprises 14 residues. Germline V gene data show CDR1 as SGHKS and CDR2 as YYEKEE (reference sequence). The V end was cut by 1 base, the J end by 3 bases, with 8 bases between. In DNA form, the CDR3 reads TGTGCCAGCAGCTTGCGATCCCTCAATCAGCCCCAGCATTTT. It codes for CASSLRSLNQPQHF.

This sequence joins TRBV14 and TRBJ2-2; 8 bases map to TRBD2. Looked up from germline, CDR1 is SGHDN and CDR2 is FVKESK. This CDR3 is built from 16 residues. V lost 4 bases and J lost 6; bases outside the gene matches: 10. The chain's CDR3 is CASSLPGLVVPGELFF. The CDR3 DNA sequence: TGTGCCAGCAGCCTTCCGGGACTAGTCGTTCCCGGGGAGCTGTTTTTT. Using reference TRBV14 and TRBJ2-2 for the parts outside the CDR3, the full variable domain is EAGVTQFPSHSVIEKGQTVTLRCDPISGHDNLYWYRRVMGKEIKFLLHFVKESKQDESGMPNNRFLAERTGGTYSTLKVQPAELEDSGVYFCASSLPGLVVPGELFFGEGSRLTVL.

V gene TRBV12-3 or TRBV12-4 combines with J gene TRBJ1-4, with 8 bases identical to TRBD1. The CDR3 has 13 residues. Trimming removed 7 bases from V and 7 bases from J; junction bases left unmatched: 5. This chain's CDR3 is CASTQQGGEKLFF. As DNA, the CDR3 is TGTGCCAGCACCCAACAGGGGGGTGAAAAACTGTTTTTT.

This chain joins TRBV9 and TRBJ1-2, with D maybe TRBD1 (6 bases). Germline V gene data show CDR1 as SGDLS and CDR2 as YYNGEE. Deletions cut 1 base from V and 7 bases from J, with 11 bases between. The CDR3 runs to 13 residues. The CDR3 is CASSVLQGAGYTF. DNA of the CDR3: TGTGCCAGCAGCGTATTACAGGGAGCTGGCTACACCTTC.

This chain links TRBV5-4 with TRBJ2-3; TRBD2 matches 7 bases. V gave up 4 bases and J gave up 2 bases; unmatched junction bases: 10. The CDR3 runs 16 residues. Germline V gives CDR1 SGHNT, CDR2 YYREEE (reference sequence). The CDR3 DNA reads TGTGCCAGCAGCCCCGGCGGGAGCGGGTTCACAGATACGCAGTATTTT. Translation gives CASSPGGSGFTDTQYF.

CDR3 in amino acids: CASSRDGYNQPQHF. The CDR3, as DNA: TGCGCCAGCAGCAGGGACGGTTACAATCAGCCCCAGCATTTT. This rearrangement joins TRBV5-1 to TRBJ1-5, with a tentative D call TRBD1 (5 bases). Looked up from germline, CDR1 is SGHRS and CDR2 is YFSETQ. V lost 4 bases and J 3 bases, leaving 11 bases between the germline ends. The length of the CDR3 is 14 residues.

This sequence joins TRBV11-1 and TRBJ2-1; no clear D gene. Germline V gene data show CDR1 as SGHAT and CDR2 as FQDESV (reference sequence). Trimming stripped 3 bases from V and 0 bases from J, with 6 bases between. The CDR3 spans 14 residues. The CDR3 region is CASSFGRSYNEQFF. In DNA, the CDR3 is TGTGCCAGCAGCTTCGGCCGCTCCTACAATGAGCAGTTCTTC.

V is TRBV5-5 and J is TRBJ1-1; maybe TRBD1 (6 bases). CDR3 length equals 13 residues. Trimming took off 1 base at V and 7 bases at J, with 11 bases between the two ends. Germline V gives CDR1 SGHKS, CDR2 YYEKEE (reference sequence). CDR3 sequence: CASSLSSGVEAFF. The CDR3 DNA reads as TGTGCCAGCAGCTTGTCATCAGGGGTTGAAGCTTTCTTT.

V and J are TRBV7-9 and TRBJ1-2; D is possibly TRBD1 (6 bases). The CDR3 is 16 amino acids. The germline V gene encodes CDR1 SEHNR and CDR2 FQNEAQ (reference sequence). V lost 5 bases and J lost 0, with 16 bases in between. The CDR3 DNA follows: TGTGCCAGCAGCAGCGGACAGTACTGGACTAACTATGGCTACACCTTC. This encodes CASSSGQYWTNYGYTF.